Below are 16 T cell receptor beta chains sequenced from a single sample in a study of blood T cells in healthy people across ages. A second about 7 to 11 cycle PCR used barcoded and J-beta primers. TCRdb reprocessed the 5' RACE reads via MiXCR and lists one record per CDR3 protein. The sample consists of about 1.8 million distinct CDR3 sequences, around half of them appearing once. What was sequenced was blood. The source is a woman aged 40 to 49 in good health.

Regarding this clonotype: One end of the junction varies from germline; a read error may be responsible. The chain uses TRBV29-1 and TRBJ1-2; D remains ambiguous. The CDR3 is 14 amino acids. CDR1 and CDR2 from the germline V gene are SQVTM and ANQGSEA. This chain's CDR3 is CSATEGQRNYGYTF. CDR3 bases: TGCAGCGCGACCGAGGGTCAGCGAAACTATGGCTACACCTTT.

This clonotype was observed at least ten times. The chain couples TRBV29-1 to TRBJ2-4; 7 bases are a match to TRBD1. The CDR3 is 13 amino acids. The J segment lost 5 bases and the V segment lost 6 bases, leaving 7 bases of the junction unmatched. Germline V gene sequence: CDR1 SQVTM, CDR2 ANQGSEA. The DNA of the CDR3 is TGCAGCGTACACACTGACAGGGAAAACATTCAGTACTTC. Amino acid sequence: CSVHTDRENIQYF. The entire variable domain, with the rest obtained from reference TRBV29-1 and TRBJ2-4, is as follows: SAVISQKPSRDICQRGTSLTIQCQVDSQVTMMFWYRQQPGQSLTLIATANQGSEATYESGFVIDKFPISRPNLTFSTLTVSNMSPEDSSIYLCSVHTDRENIQYFGAGTRLSVL.

The rearrangement joins TRBV15 to TRBJ1-1; unclear D gene. Trimming stripped 0 bases from V and 1 base from J, with 9 bases between. The CDR3 runs 15 residues. Germline assignment: CDR1 LNHNV and CDR2 YYDKDF (reference sequence). CDR3: CATSRDRAQNTEAFF. CDR3 DNA: TGTGCCACCAGCAGAGATCGGGCTCAGAACACTGAAGCTTTCTTT.

This clonotype has a handful of counts. V is TRBV18 and J is TRBJ2-4; D is uncertain. V was trimmed by 3 bases and J by 8 bases, leaving 5 bases between them. The CDR3 contains 11 residues. The germline V gene encodes CDR1 KGHSH and CDR2 LQKENI. CDR3 coding DNA: TGTGCCAGCTCACCGATGGACATTCAGTACTTC. It specifies CASSPMDIQYF.

About this clonotype: A much more abundant neighbour one base away suggests this may be a read error. This rearrangement joins TRBV6-2 or TRBV6-3 to TRBJ2-4; 8 nucleotides line up with TRBD1. The CDR3 has 15 residues. CDR1 MNHEY and CDR2 SVGEGT come from the germline V gene. CDR3 in amino acids: CASSSDRGAENIQYF. The DNA for the CDR3 is TGTGCCAGCAGTTCCGACAGGGGAGCCGAAAACATTCAGTACTTC.

Only a few counts were recorded for this clonotype. The CDR3 loop is CSASTQPNYGYTF. DNA of the CDR3: TGCAGTGCTAGTACACAGCCGAACTATGGCTACACCTTC. The V gene is TRBV20-1, the J gene TRBJ1-2; D is ambiguous. This CDR3 comprises 13 residues. V lost 3 bases, J lost 2 bases, and 10 bases lay in between. Germline V gene sequence: CDR1 DFQATT, CDR2 SNEGSKA (reference sequence).

The J gene is TRBJ2-7, the V gene TRBV4-3; 14 bases line up with TRBD2. Trimming took 3 bases from V and 6 from J; bases not matched to a gene: 4. This CDR3 has 15 residues. Germline V gene sequence: CDR1 LGHNA, CDR2 YSLEER. As DNA, the CDR3 is TGCGCCAGCAGCCAGGTGGGACTAGCGGGGGCCGAGCAGTACTTC. Amino acids: CASSQVGLAGAEQYF.

V is TRBV6-1 and J is TRBJ2-3; D is uncertain. Trimming stripped 6 bases from V and 3 bases from J, with 25 bases between. The CDR3 runs 18 residues. Germline V CDR1 and CDR2: MNHNS, SASEGT. This CDR3 is CASRPLLLPQDRTDTQYF. The CDR3 region has the DNA TGTGCCAGCAGACCCCTCCTTCTACCCCAGGATAGGACAGATACGCAGTATTTT.

This chain links TRBV20-1 with TRBJ2-5; D might be TRBD2 (5 bases). The J call may be mistaken, given a closer DNA end match to TRBJ2-1. The CDR3 length is 15 residues. Germline values: CDR1 DFQATT, CDR2 SNEGSKA (reference sequence). CDR3 nucleotides: TGCAGTGCTAATAAGGTCGGACCTAGCCAAGAGACCCAGTTCTTC. Translated, it gives CSANKVGPSQETQFF.

This clonotype was observed a few times. The chain has TRBV2 and TRBJ1-5, with TRBD1 matching 9 bases. Trimming took 9 bases from V and 1 from J; bases not matched to a gene: 7. Germline CDR1 SNHLY, CDR2 FYNNEI. This CDR3 has 15 amino acids. CDR3: CASSTTGGSNQPQHF. The DNA of the CDR3 is TGTGCCAGTAGTACGACAGGGGGGAGCAATCAGCCCCAGCATTTT.

V is TRBV24-1 and J is TRBJ2-6; D remains unclear. Germline lookup yields CDR1 KGHDR and CDR2 SFDVKD. The CDR3 extends over 12 amino acids. V gave up 6 bases and J gave up 3 bases, with 2 bases separating them. The CDR3 loop reads CATSFGANVLTF. The CDR3 DNA reads as TGTGCCACCAGTTTTGGGGCCAACGTCCTGACTTTC.

This clonotype was recorded once. The chain has TRBV4-3 and TRBJ1-6; TRBD1 agrees at 7 bases. The CDR3 is 18 residues long. The junction had 18 bases not matched to a gene; V was cut back by 3 bases and J by 10 bases. Germline CDR1 LGHNA, CDR2 YSLEER. CDR3 bases: TGCGCCAGCAGCCAGGGCGCGACAGGGTCCCTCCTATACTCACCCCTCCACTTT. Translation: CASSQGATGSLLYSPLHF.

The chain carries TRBV4-3 and TRBJ2-1; TRBD2 is a possible D gene (7 bases). V lost 5 bases and J 8 bases, leaving 19 bases between the germline ends. The CDR3 consists of 15 residues. Per the germline V gene, CDR1 is LGHNA and CDR2 is YSLEER. CDR3 nucleotides: TGCGCCAGCAGCTTACGCCGTACGGGGGGCTATGAGCAGTTCTTC. Protein sequence: CASSLRRTGGYEQFF.

This chain uses TRBV7-3 with TRBJ2-6, with 8 positions matching TRBD1. CDR1 is SGHTA and CDR2 is FQGTGA in the germline V gene. Germline trimming cut 1 base from V and 0 bases from J; bases unmatched to any gene: 5. The CDR3 loop spans 18 amino acids. The DNA for the CDR3 is TGTGCCAGCAGCTTAAGGGGGACAGGCGCCTCTGGGGCCAACGTCCTGACTTTC. Translating it yields CASSLRGTGASGANVLTF.

This sequence joins TRBV12-3 or TRBV12-4 and TRBJ2-3; 7 bases are shared with TRBD1. After removal of 6 bases from V and 5 bases from J, the junction contained 5 bases not matched to a gene. The CDR3 length is 13 residues. CDR3 coding DNA: TGTGCCAGCAGACGGGACAGTGGAGATACGCAGTATTTT. Translated: CASRRDSGDTQYF.

The J gene is TRBJ2-1, the V gene TRBV12-3 or TRBV12-4; the D gene is possibly TRBD2 (7 bases). This CDR3 comprises 15 residues. The V gene lost 6 bases and the J gene lost 5 bases, with 17 bases spanning the gap. The CDR3 nucleotides are TGTGCCAGCAGATCCGGACTAGGACAGCACAATGAGCAGTTCTTC. This encodes CASRSGLGQHNEQFF.